A single sample is the source of the 7 T cell receptor beta chains below, sequenced in a study of prognosis after radiotherapy for stage I lung cancer. The TCR beta CDR3 region was amplified from genomic DNA, with two rounds of multiplex PCR being used for the amplification. Amplification in first-round PCR relied on primers specific to each TRBV and TRBJ gene. TCRdb used MiXCR to reprocess the multiplex PCR reads, holding one entry per CDR3 protein. The sample has more than 30,000 distinct CDR3 sequences; roughly 40% are singletons. The material sequenced was PBMCs, taken before or after stereotactic body radiation therapy (not recorded which). Receptors were obtained from a donor aged 50 or older with non-small cell lung cancer.

At least ten counts were recorded for this clonotype. The chain couples TRBV27 to TRBJ1-4; possible D gene TRBD1, 6 bases. This CDR3 comprises 15 residues. Trimming pared 5 bases from V and 0 bases from J, leaving 10 bases between. In germline, CDR1 is MNHEY, CDR2 SMNVEV (reference sequence). DNA of the CDR3: TGTGCCAGCAGTCCGACAGGAACAACTAATGAAAAACTGTTTTTT. Residues: CASSPTGTTNEKLFF.

The table lists this clonotype with a count of one. The chain combines TRBV18 with TRBJ1-3, with D perhaps matching TRBD1 (5 bases). Trimming left V 4 bases short and J 8 bases short, with 27 bases between. The V gene's germline CDR1 is KGHSH and CDR2 LQKENI. The CDR3 has 18 residues. The CDR3 region is CASSLPSLQGVGGDTIYF. CDR3 nucleotides: TGTGCCAGCTCACTACCTTCCTTGCAGGGAGTGGGAGGAGACACCATATATTTT.

This clonotype was seen repeatedly, ten times or more. The chain recombines TRBV5-1 with TRBJ2-7, with 11 bases aligning to TRBD1. The CDR3 has 16 residues. CDR1 SGHRS and CDR2 YFSETQ come from the germline V gene. The trim removed 4 bases at V and 3 bases at J, leaving 9 bases unmatched. This CDR3 is CASSPTTGTGGYEQYF. In nucleotides, the CDR3 is TGCGCCAGCAGCCCGACGACCGGGACAGGGGGCTACGAGCAGTACTTC.

On this clonotype: A far larger clone is off by one base, so a read error is likely. Here the CDR3 reads CASSVDRGLCYTF. In DNA, the CDR3 is TGTGCCAGCAGTGTCGACAGGGGTCTTTGCTACACCTTC. This rearrangement joins TRBV6-2 or TRBV6-3 to TRBJ1-2; 8 positions match TRBD1. The V gene's germline CDR1 is MNHEY and CDR2 SVGEGT. This CDR3 has 13 residues. V lost 5 bases, J lost 9 bases, and 8 bases stayed unmatched.

This clonotype has ten or more counts. V and J are TRBV29-1 and TRBJ1-2; 10 nucleotides match TRBD1. V lost 5 bases and J lost 7; bases outside the gene matches: 7. CDR1 and CDR2 (germline): SQVTM, ANQGSEA. The CDR3 has 13 amino acids. CDR3 protein: CSVYRDRGGGYTF. The CDR3 DNA is TGCAGCGTTTACAGGGACAGGGGTGGTGGCTACACCTTC.

The gene calls are TRBV28 and TRBJ1-6; the match to TRBD1 covers 10 bases. Germline V gene sequence: CDR1 MDHEN, CDR2 SYDVKM. V was pared by 4 bases and J by 10 bases, with 7 bases of the junction left unmatched. The CDR3 has 15 residues. The DNA of the CDR3 is TGTGCCAGCAGTTGGGGGACAGGGGAGGTATCACCCCTCCACTTT. As protein: CASSWGTGEVSPLHF.

In its sample, this clonotype was seen many times. This rearrangement joins TRBV24-1 to TRBJ2-3; 7 bases are a match to TRBD2. Germline CDR1 is KGHDR and CDR2 is SFDVKD. V lost 3 bases and J lost 3; bases outside the gene matches: 8. The CDR3 consists of 16 residues. Here the CDR3 reads CATSDGGDGWTDTQYF. The DNA of the CDR3 is TGTGCCACCAGTGATGGGGGGGACGGATGGACAGATACGCAGTATTTT.